Below, 19 T cell receptor beta chains from the same sample are listed, as sequenced in a study of T cell repertoires in urothelial bladder cancer. Assay used: immunoSEQ multiplex PCR; TCRdb lists only in-frame clones, some missing. Counted here are approximately 11,000 clones, roughly two thirds occurring once; the ten biggest clones make up approximately 7%. The specimen sequenced was tumor-infiltrating cells from bladder cancer. All receptors derive from a human donor with a benign inflammatory bladder lesion.

This clone has only a few counts. This chain connects TRBV5-6 to TRBJ2-3, with D perhaps TRBD2 (6 bases). Germline CDR1 SGHDT, CDR2 YYEEEE. Trimming removed 0 bases from V and 0 bases from J, with 17 bases in between. The CDR3 is 18 residues long. CDR3 loop: CASSLDISGYTSTDTQYF. CDR3 sequence (DNA): TGTGCCAGCAGCTTGGATATTAGCGGATACACTAGCACAGATACGCAGTATTTT.

The V and J genes are TRBV5-1 and TRBJ1-2; tentatively, D is TRBD1 (5 bases). V lost 1 base and J lost 2, with 9 bases in between. The CDR3 length is 14 residues. CDR1 and CDR2 from the germline V gene are SGHRS and YFSETQ. The CDR3 DNA sequence: TGCGCCAGCAGCTTGTTATCAGGGAACTATGGCTACACCTTC. Translated: CASSLLSGNYGYTF.

V usage is TRBV7-9 and J usage is TRBJ2-7, with unresolved D. The CDR3 runs 14 residues. With 4 bases removed from V and 1 base from J, the gap between germline ends came to 11 bases. Germline assignment: CDR1 SEHNR and CDR2 FQNEAQ (reference sequence). CDR3 DNA: TGTGCCAGCAGCTCCACCGGTTATTCCTACGAGCAGTACTTC. It is translated as CASSSTGYSYEQYF.

The gene calls are TRBV19 and TRBJ1-1; 9 bases align to TRBD1. CDR3 length: 14 residues. The junction had 3 bases not matched to a gene; V was cut back by 4 bases and J by 3 bases. The germline V gene has CDR1 LNHDA and CDR2 SQIVND (reference sequence). In DNA, the CDR3 is TGTGCCAGTAGTAGGGACAGGGTCGACACTGAAGCTTTCTTT. It encodes CASSRDRVDTEAFF.

The chain has TRBV11-1 and TRBJ2-1, with D perhaps assigned TRBD1 or TRBD2 (5 bases each). Germline V CDR1 and CDR2: SGHAT, FQDESV (reference sequence). The CDR3 length is 14 residues. Trimming took off 8 bases at V and 9 bases at J, with 20 bases between the two ends. In nucleotides, the CDR3 is TGTGCCAGCGCCTACGGGACGGTTTATTCTGAGCAGTTCTTC. It codes for CASAYGTVYSEQFF.

The J gene is TRBJ2-3, the V gene TRBV19; 9 bases are a match to TRBD2. After removal of 4 bases from V and 13 bases from J, the junction contained 15 bases not matched to a gene. Germline values: CDR1 LNHDA, CDR2 SQIVND (reference sequence). This CDR3 contains 15 residues. CDR3 bases: TGTGCCAGTAGTAGGACCCACGGGGCGGGGGGGCTGGAGTATTTT. Amino acid sequence: CASSRTHGAGGLEYF.

The chain uses TRBV18 and TRBJ1-3; no firm D call. V was clipped by 3 bases and J by 0 bases, with 15 bases between them. This CDR3 comprises 17 residues. Germline V lookup: CDR1 KGHSH, CDR2 LQKENI. The CDR3: CASSPWAVRSSGNTIYF. The CDR3 bases are TGTGCCAGCTCACCTTGGGCAGTCCGAAGCTCTGGAAACACCATATATTTT.

The rearrangement uses TRBV28 and TRBJ2-3; unclear D gene. Germline-derived CDR1 and CDR2 are MDHEN and SYDVKM. V gave up 6 bases and J gave up 4 bases, with 14 bases separating them. The CDR3 contains 14 residues. This CDR3 reads CASSLSGLSDTQYF. As DNA, the CDR3 is TGTGCCAGCAGCCTAAGTGGGCTTTCAGATACGCAGTATTTT.

The chain's CDR3 is CASSTYSISSTDTQYF. The CDR3 coding sequence is TGTGCCAGCAGTACGTACAGCATTTCTAGCACAGATACGCAGTATTTT. This chain links TRBV27 with TRBJ2-3; the D is unclear. The CDR3 runs 16 residues. Germline V gene sequence: CDR1 MNHEY, CDR2 SMNVEV (reference sequence). V lost 5 bases and J 0 bases, leaving 15 bases between the germline ends.

The J gene is TRBJ2-3, the V gene TRBV2; D may be TRBD2 (5 bases). V was shortened by 8 bases and J by 0 bases, with 9 bases between the two germline ends. The CDR3 covers 13 residues. The germline gives CDR1 SNHLY, CDR2 FYNNEI. DNA for the CDR3: TGTGCCAGCGGGAGAGAAAGCACAGATACGCAGTATTTT. This gives the protein CASGRESTDTQYF.

This clone is labeled as medium-sized. The rearrangement links TRBV29-1 to TRBJ1-1; D uncertain. The germline V gene encodes CDR1 SQVTM and CDR2 ANQGSEA. V lost 7 bases to trimming and J lost 3 bases, with 9 bases between them. The CDR3 is made up of 11 amino acids. CDR3 amino acids: CSARAYTEAFF. CDR3 nucleotides: TGCAGCGCAAGAGCATACACTGAAGCTTTCTTT.

The rearrangement joins TRBV18 to TRBJ2-7; no clear D. The V end was cut by 1 base, the J end by 7 bases, with 14 bases between. Looked up from germline, CDR1 is KGHSH and CDR2 is LQKENI. This CDR3 comprises 14 residues. CDR3 coding DNA: TGTGCCAGCTCACCACGGAACACCGTTGGGGAGCAGTACTTC. It yields the protein CASSPRNTVGEQYF.

The chain has TRBV7-9 and TRBJ2-1; no definite D call. CDR3 length: 13 amino acids. Germline CDR1 and CDR2: SEHNR and FQNEAQ (reference sequence). The V gene lost 1 base and the J gene lost 7 bases, with 8 bases spanning the gap. The CDR3 DNA is TGTGCCAGCAGCTTAGGTATGGGGAATGAGCAGTTCTTC. Protein product: CASSLGMGNEQFF.

This clone showed up just a few times. The rearrangement joins TRBV6-5 to TRBJ2-7, with unresolved D. The ends were cut back, 4 bases at V and 6 bases at J, with 19 bases in the middle. The CDR3 is 15 residues long. Germline V gene data show CDR1 as MNHEY and CDR2 as SVGAGI. CDR3: CASSFSSSGGGEQYF. The CDR3 DNA reads TGTGCCAGCAGTTTTTCGTCGAGTGGTGGTGGCGAGCAGTACTTC.

The gene calls are TRBV25-1 and TRBJ2-6; D remains ambiguous. Germline CDR1 reads MGHDK; CDR2 reads SYGVNS. The CDR3 extends over 13 amino acids. V was trimmed by 5 bases and J by 3 bases, leaving 5 bases between them. The CDR3: CASSPGGANVLTF. The CDR3 nucleotides read TGTGCCAGCAGTCCGGGTGGGGCCAACGTCCTGACTTTC.

V is TRBV5-1 and J is TRBJ1-2, with 10 bases matching TRBD1. Germline assignment: CDR1 SGHRS and CDR2 YFSETQ. The CDR3 loop spans 14 amino acids. The junction had 3 bases not matched to a gene; V was cut back by 0 bases and J by 7 bases. This CDR3 is CASSLEGQGSGYTF. The CDR3 nucleotides are TGCGCCAGCAGCTTGGAGGGACAGGGGTCTGGCTACACCTTC.

V usage is TRBV2 and J usage is TRBJ1-1; D is uncertain. The CDR3 is 13 residues long. Trimming stripped 4 bases from V and 0 bases from J, with 6 bases between. Per germline, CDR1 SNHLY and CDR2 FYNNEI. DNA of the CDR3: TGTGCCAGCAGTGGAAGCATGAACACTGAAGCTTTCTTT. Amino acids: CASSGSMNTEAFF.

The chain employs TRBV6-6 and TRBJ1-3, with 8 bases that match TRBD1. The germline V gene has CDR1 MNHNY and CDR2 SVGAGI (reference sequence). V trimming: 2 bases; J trimming: 0 bases; junction bases outside the gene matches: 3. The CDR3 consists of 16 residues. This chain's CDR3 is CASSYGQGISGNTIYF. The CDR3 nucleotides are TGTGCCAGCAGTTACGGACAGGGTATCTCTGGAAACACCATATATTTT.

The chain carries TRBV27 and TRBJ2-7; 7 bases are a match to TRBD1. This CDR3 is 14 amino acids long. The V gene's germline CDR1 is MNHEY and CDR2 SMNVEV (reference sequence). The J segment lost 3 bases and the V segment lost 10 bases, leaving 12 bases of the junction unmatched. CDR3 sequence: CATAPGQTIYEQYF. The CDR3 DNA reads as TGTGCCACCGCCCCGGGACAGACAATCTACGAGCAGTACTTC.